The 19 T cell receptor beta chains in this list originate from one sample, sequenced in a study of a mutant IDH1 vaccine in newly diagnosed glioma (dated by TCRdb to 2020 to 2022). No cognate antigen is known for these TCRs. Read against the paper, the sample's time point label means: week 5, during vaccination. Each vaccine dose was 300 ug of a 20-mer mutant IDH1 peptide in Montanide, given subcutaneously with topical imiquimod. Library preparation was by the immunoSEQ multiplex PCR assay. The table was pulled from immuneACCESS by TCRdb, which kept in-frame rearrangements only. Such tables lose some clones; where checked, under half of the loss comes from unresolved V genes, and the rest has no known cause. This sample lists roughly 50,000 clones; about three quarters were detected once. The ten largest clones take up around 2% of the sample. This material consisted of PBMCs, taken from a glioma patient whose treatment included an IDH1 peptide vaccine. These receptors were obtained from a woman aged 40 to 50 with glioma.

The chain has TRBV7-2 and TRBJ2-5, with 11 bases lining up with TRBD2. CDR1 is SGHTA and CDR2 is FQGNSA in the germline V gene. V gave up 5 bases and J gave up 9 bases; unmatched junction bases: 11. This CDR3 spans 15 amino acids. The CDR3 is CASSAGTSGMRAQYF. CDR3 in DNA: TGTGCCAGCAGCGCCGGGACTAGCGGAATGAGGGCCCAGTACTTC.

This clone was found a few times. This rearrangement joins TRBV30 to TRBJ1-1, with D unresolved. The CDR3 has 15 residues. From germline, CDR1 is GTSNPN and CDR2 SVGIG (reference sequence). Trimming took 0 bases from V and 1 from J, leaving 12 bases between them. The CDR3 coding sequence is TGTGCCTGGAGTGTACTCGGGCAGTCGAACACTGAAGCTTTCTTT. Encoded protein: CAWSVLGQSNTEAFF.

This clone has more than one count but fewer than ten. CDR3 nucleotides: TGTGCCTGGAGAGCCTCGAACACTGAAGCTTTCTTT. Translation: CAWRASNTEAFF. The chain combines TRBV30 with TRBJ1-1; D remains unclear. The CDR3 is made up of 12 amino acids. The V gene lost 3 bases and the J gene lost 1 base, with 6 bases spanning the gap. Germline V lookup: CDR1 GTSNPN, CDR2 SVGIG (reference sequence).

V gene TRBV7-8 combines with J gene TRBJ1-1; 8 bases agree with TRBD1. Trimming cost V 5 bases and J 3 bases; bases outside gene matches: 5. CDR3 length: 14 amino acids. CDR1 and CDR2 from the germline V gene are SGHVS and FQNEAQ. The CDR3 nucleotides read TGTGCCAGCAGCCTACAGGGGGAGTACACTGAAGCTTTCTTT. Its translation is CASSLQGEYTEAFF.

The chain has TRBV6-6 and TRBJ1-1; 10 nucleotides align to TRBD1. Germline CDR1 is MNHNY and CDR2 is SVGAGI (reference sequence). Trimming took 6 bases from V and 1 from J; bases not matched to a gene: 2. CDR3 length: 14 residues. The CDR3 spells CASRGTGENTEAFF. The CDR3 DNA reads TGTGCCAGCAGGGGGACAGGGGAGAACACTGAAGCTTTCTTT.

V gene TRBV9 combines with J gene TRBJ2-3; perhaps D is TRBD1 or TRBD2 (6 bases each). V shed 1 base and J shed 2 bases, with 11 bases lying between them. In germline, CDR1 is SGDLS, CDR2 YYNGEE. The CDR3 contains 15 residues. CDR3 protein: CASSVFGGHTDTQYF. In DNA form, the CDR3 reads TGTGCCAGCAGCGTATTCGGGGGCCACACAGATACGCAGTATTTT.

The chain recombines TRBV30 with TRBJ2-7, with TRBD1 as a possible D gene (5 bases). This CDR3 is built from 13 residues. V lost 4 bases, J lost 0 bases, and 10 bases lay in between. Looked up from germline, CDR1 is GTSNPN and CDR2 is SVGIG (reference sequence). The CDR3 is CAWKARVSYEQYF. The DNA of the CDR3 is TGTGCCTGGAAGGCCAGGGTCTCCTACGAGCAGTACTTC.

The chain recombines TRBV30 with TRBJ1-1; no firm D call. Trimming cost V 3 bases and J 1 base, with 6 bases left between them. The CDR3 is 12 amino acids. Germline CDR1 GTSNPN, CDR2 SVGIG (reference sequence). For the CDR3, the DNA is TGTGCCTGGAGACGAGAGAACACTGAAGCTTTCTTT. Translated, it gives CAWRRENTEAFF.

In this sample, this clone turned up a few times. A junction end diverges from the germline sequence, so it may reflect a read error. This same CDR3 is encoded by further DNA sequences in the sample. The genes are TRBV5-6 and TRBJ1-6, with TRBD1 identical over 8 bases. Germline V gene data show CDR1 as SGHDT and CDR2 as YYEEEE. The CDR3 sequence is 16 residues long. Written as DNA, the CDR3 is TGTGCTAGCAGCTTTTCACAGGGGGGATATAATTCACCCCTCCACTTT. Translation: CASSFSQGGYNSPLHF.

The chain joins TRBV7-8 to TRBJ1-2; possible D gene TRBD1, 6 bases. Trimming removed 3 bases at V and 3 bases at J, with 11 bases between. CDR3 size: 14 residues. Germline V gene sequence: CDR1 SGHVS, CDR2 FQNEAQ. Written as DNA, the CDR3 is TGTGCCAGCAGCTTGGGGGCGCGGGACTATGGCTACACCTTC. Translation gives CASSLGARDYGYTF.

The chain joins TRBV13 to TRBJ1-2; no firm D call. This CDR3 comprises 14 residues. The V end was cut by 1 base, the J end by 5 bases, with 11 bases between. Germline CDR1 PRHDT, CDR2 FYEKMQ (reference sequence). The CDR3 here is CASSLETETYGYTF. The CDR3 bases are TGTGCCAGCAGCTTAGAAACAGAAACATATGGCTACACCTTC.

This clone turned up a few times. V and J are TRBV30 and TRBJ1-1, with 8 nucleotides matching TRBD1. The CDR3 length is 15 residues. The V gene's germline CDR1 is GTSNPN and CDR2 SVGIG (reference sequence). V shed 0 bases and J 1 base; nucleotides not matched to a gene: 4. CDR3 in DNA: TGTGCCTGGAGTGTCCGGACAGGGTGGAACACTGAAGCTTTCTTT. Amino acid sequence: CAWSVRTGWNTEAFF.

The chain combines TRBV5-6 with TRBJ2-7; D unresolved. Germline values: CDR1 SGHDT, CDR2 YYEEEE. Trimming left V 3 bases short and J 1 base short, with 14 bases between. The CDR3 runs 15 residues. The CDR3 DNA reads TGTGCCAGCAGCTCCGCGACGGCTGGGTCCTACGAGCAGTACTTC. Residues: CASSSATAGSYEQYF.

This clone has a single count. CDR3 nucleotide sequence: TGTGCCAGCAGTTTTGCAGGGGGTGGCTACACCTTC. Translated, it gives CASSFAGGGYTF. This sequence joins TRBV27 and TRBJ1-2; the match to TRBD1 covers 7 bases. The CDR3 extends over 12 amino acids. The germline gives CDR1 MNHEY, CDR2 SMNVEV (reference sequence). V lost 3 bases, J lost 7 bases, and 2 bases stayed unmatched.

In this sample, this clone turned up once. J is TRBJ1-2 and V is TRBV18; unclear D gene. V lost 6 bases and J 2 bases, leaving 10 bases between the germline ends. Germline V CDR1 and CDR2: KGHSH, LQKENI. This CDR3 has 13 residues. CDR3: CASSPGENYGYTF. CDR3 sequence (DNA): TGTGCCAGCTCCCCAGGCGAGAACTATGGCTACACCTTC.

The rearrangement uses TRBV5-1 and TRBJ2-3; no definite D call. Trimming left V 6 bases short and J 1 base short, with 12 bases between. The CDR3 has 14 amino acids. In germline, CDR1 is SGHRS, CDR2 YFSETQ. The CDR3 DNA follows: TGCGCCAGCAATCCCGCTGGGGGCACAGATACGCAGTATTTT. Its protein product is CASNPAGGTDTQYF.

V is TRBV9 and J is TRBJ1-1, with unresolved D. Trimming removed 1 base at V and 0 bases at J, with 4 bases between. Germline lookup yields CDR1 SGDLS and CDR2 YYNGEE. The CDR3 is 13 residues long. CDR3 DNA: TGTGCCAGCAGCGTACGGGTGAACACTGAAGCTTTCTTT. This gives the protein CASSVRVNTEAFF.

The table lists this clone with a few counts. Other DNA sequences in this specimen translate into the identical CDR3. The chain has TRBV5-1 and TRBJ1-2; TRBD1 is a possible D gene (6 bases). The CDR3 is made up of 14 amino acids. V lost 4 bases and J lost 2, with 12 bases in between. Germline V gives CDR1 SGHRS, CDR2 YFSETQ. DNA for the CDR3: TGCGCCAGCAGCAAACAGGGTCCGAACTATGGCTACACCTTC. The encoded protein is CASSKQGPNYGYTF.

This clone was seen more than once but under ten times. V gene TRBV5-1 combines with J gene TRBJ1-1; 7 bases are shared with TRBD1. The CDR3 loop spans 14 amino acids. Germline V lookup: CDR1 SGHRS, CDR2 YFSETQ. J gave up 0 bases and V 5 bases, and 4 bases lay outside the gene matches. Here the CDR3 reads CASSRTGMNTEAFF. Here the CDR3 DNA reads TGCGCCAGCAGTCGGACAGGTATGAACACTGAAGCTTTCTTT.